The 25 T cell receptor beta chains below come from one sample, sequenced in a study of cytomegalovirus exposure and HLA in healthy donors. PCR amplification relied on 60 Vbeta primers (plus 13 Jbeta primers). Using immunoSEQ multiplex PCR, the repertoire was profiled, and TCRdb retains in-frame clones only, with some absent. The repertoire holds about 120,000 clones, 9.5% seen once, with roughly 3.1% in the top ten. The specimen was PBMCs. These receptors originate from a man younger than 40 in good health and CMV-seronegative.

Only a few counts were recorded for this clone. The chain recombines TRBV5-1 with TRBJ1-3, with TRBD1 matching over 11 bases. CDR3 size: 16 residues. The V and J ends lost 3 bases and 7 bases, in that order; junction bases with no gene match: 9. In germline, CDR1 is SGHRS, CDR2 YFSETQ. The CDR3 loop reads CASSSGTGGPWNTIYF. The CDR3 DNA follows: TGCGCCAGCAGCTCCGGGACAGGGGGTCCATGGAACACCATATATTTT.

This clone has more than one count but fewer than ten. V is TRBV6-5 and J is TRBJ2-7; 9 bases fit TRBD1. The CDR3 sequence is 12 residues long. CDR1 MNHEY and CDR2 SVGAGI come from the germline V gene. The V gene end was trimmed by 10 bases and the J gene end by 3 bases; junction bases not matched to a gene: 4. The CDR3: CATQDRGYEQYF. As DNA, the CDR3 is TGTGCCACACAGGACAGGGGCTACGAGCAGTACTTC.

This clone was counted between two and nine times. The chain has TRBV29-1 and TRBJ2-5; 9 bases align to TRBD1. Per the germline V gene, CDR1 is SQVTM and CDR2 is ANQGSEA. V lost 6 bases and J lost 5; bases outside the gene matches: 4. The CDR3 consists of 12 residues. The CDR3: CSVTGGRETQYF. DNA of the CDR3: TGCAGCGTAACAGGGGGCCGGGAGACCCAGTACTTC.

There are a few counts of this clone. The chain is built from TRBV28 and TRBJ1-4; TRBD1 matches at 8 bases. Germline-derived CDR1 and CDR2 are MDHEN and SYDVKM. CDR3 length: 13 amino acids. The junction had 5 bases not matched to a gene; V was cut back by 7 bases and J by 7 bases. The CDR3 bases are TGTGCCAGCACCAGGGGGCGTAGTGAAAAACTGTTTTTT. Its translation: CASTRGRSEKLFF.

The rearrangement links TRBV4-1 to TRBJ1-2, with a tentative D call TRBD1 (6 bases). The V end lost 2 bases, the J end lost 7 bases, and 8 bases lay between the germline ends. The CDR3 totals 12 residues. Germline V lookup: CDR1 MGHRA, CDR2 YSYEKL. CDR3 loop: CASSQTGSGYTF. In DNA, the CDR3 is TGCGCCAGCAGCCAAACAGGGTCTGGCTACACCTTC.

This clone was found a few times. This chain links TRBV2 with TRBJ1-1; 8 bases align to TRBD1. The germline V gene has CDR1 SNHLY and CDR2 FYNNEI. With V trimmed by 5 bases and J by 5 bases, 13 bases remained unmatched. The CDR3 is 16 residues long. The CDR3 region has the DNA TGTGCCAGCAGTCCGGTAGGGGACAGGCGAGCGACTGAAGCTTTCTTT. It translates to CASSPVGDRRATEAFF.

The chain couples TRBV7-3 to TRBJ2-3; the match to TRBD1 covers 11 bases. The germline V gene has CDR1 SGHTA and CDR2 FQGTGA. The CDR3 covers 14 residues. V shed 8 bases and J 3 bases; nucleotides not matched to a gene: 4. CDR3 region: CASGQGASTDTQYF. The CDR3 coding sequence is TGTGCCAGCGGACAGGGGGCTAGTACAGATACGCAGTATTTT.

Comments on this clone: Distinct nucleotide sequences in the sample also encode this CDR3. The J gene is TRBJ1-5, the V gene TRBV6-1; 7 bases line up with TRBD1. The CDR3 runs to 15 residues. The junction had 7 bases not matched to a gene; V was cut back by 3 bases and J by 5 bases. Germline CDR1 is MNHNS and CDR2 is SASEGT. In DNA, the CDR3 is TGTGCCAGCAGTGATTGGACAGGTTTTTATCAGCCCCAGCATTTT. It codes for CASSDWTGFYQPQHF.

The chain recombines TRBV9 with TRBJ1-1; 8 bases are shared with TRBD1. The CDR3 runs to 15 residues. CDR1 and CDR2 (germline): SGDLS, YYNGEE. The ends lost 3 bases at V and 3 bases at J; junction bases unmatched: 7. The CDR3 coding sequence is TGTGCCAGCAGCGCCACAGGGGGAGCGTACACTGAAGCTTTCTTT. It specifies CASSATGGAYTEAFF.

In this sample, this clone turned up a few times. This chain joins TRBV6-6 and TRBJ2-2; 8 nucleotides match TRBD1. Germline CDR1 MNHNY, CDR2 SVGAGI (reference sequence). V trimming: 1 base; J trimming: 4 bases; junction bases outside the gene matches: 2. This CDR3 region has 15 residues. CDR3 sequence: CASSYLDRATGELFF. CDR3 coding DNA: TGTGCCAGCAGTTACTTGGACAGGGCCACCGGGGAGCTGTTTTTT.

V usage is TRBV5-1 and J usage is TRBJ1-6; no firm D call. V dropped 4 bases and J dropped 6 bases, with 17 bases sitting between them. The germline CDR1 and CDR2 sequences are SGHRS and YFSETQ. This CDR3 comprises 16 residues. The CDR3 DNA is TGCGCCAGCAGCCTGGGCCCCCTGAGGGTTAATTCACCCCTCCACTTT. Translating it yields CASSLGPLRVNSPLHF.

This chain uses TRBV28 with TRBJ1-1; maybe TRBD1 (5 bases). Trimming shortened V by 7 bases and J by 11 bases, and 14 bases separated the two germline ends. CDR3 length: 11 residues. The germline V gene has CDR1 MDHEN and CDR2 SYDVKM. CDR3: CASIGGDRAFF. CDR3 DNA: TGTGCCAGCATAGGAGGGGATCGGGCTTTCTTT.

This sequence joins TRBV7-2 and TRBJ1-6; 7 nucleotides match TRBD1. The J segment lost 3 bases and the V segment lost 4 bases, leaving 6 bases of the junction unmatched. The CDR3 spans 16 residues. The germline gives CDR1 SGHTA, CDR2 FQGNSA. The CDR3 reads CASSSSGGSYNSPLHF. CDR3 in DNA: TGTGCCAGCAGCTCGTCAGGGGGGAGCTATAATTCACCCCTCCACTTT.

The chain combines TRBV9 with TRBJ2-1; 9 bases align to TRBD2. CDR3 length: 15 residues. J was trimmed by 4 bases and V by 3 bases; bases with no gene match: 5. Looked up from germline, CDR1 is SGDLS and CDR2 is YYNGEE. CDR3 protein: CASSATSGGYNEQFF. CDR3 coding DNA: TGTGCCAGCAGCGCGACTAGCGGCGGATACAATGAGCAGTTCTTC.

This clone was counted a few times. V usage is TRBV19 and J usage is TRBJ2-2; tentatively, D is TRBD1 (5 bases). The CDR3 runs 15 residues. Germline CDR1 reads LNHDA; CDR2 reads SQIVND (reference sequence). Trimming took 8 bases from V and 1 from J, leaving 14 bases between them. Here the CDR3 DNA reads TGTGCCAGTGACGCAGGGTTTAAGAACACCGGGGAGCTGTTTTTT. Protein product: CASDAGFKNTGELFF.

The V and J genes are TRBV5-1 and TRBJ2-5; 11 nucleotides agree with TRBD2. Per germline, CDR1 SGHRS and CDR2 YFSETQ. CDR3 size: 16 residues. The V and J ends lost 2 bases and 4 bases, in that order; junction bases with no gene match: 7. DNA of the CDR3: TGCGCCAGCAGCTTTACCTCTACTAGCGGGAGAGAGACCCAGTACTTC. As protein: CASSFTSTSGRETQYF.

The rearrangement joins TRBV7-9 to TRBJ2-1; D is unresolved. The CDR3 runs 12 residues. CDR1 and CDR2 (germline): SEHNR, FQNEAQ (reference sequence). With 1 base removed from V and 7 bases from J, the gap between germline ends came to 5 bases. The chain's CDR3 is CASSLGANEQFF. CDR3 coding DNA: TGTGCCAGCAGCTTAGGAGCGAATGAGCAGTTCTTC.

This rearrangement joins TRBV30 to TRBJ1-4; possibly TRBD1 for D (6 bases). Germline-derived CDR1 and CDR2 are GTSNPN and SVGIG (reference sequence). The ends were cut back, 2 bases at V and 12 bases at J, with 10 bases in the middle. The CDR3 consists of 11 residues. The chain's CDR3 is CAWSSDSQLFF. The CDR3 DNA reads as TGTGCCTGGAGTTCGGACAGCCAACTGTTTTTT.

This clone was detected ten times or more. V and J are TRBV6-6 and TRBJ1-1; D remains unclear. Looked up from germline, CDR1 is MNHNY and CDR2 is SVGAGI (reference sequence). The CDR3 has 11 amino acids. The V and J ends lost 10 bases and 4 bases respectively, with 10 bases between them. The CDR3 here is CATLGPTEAFF. DNA for the CDR3: TGTGCCACCCTAGGTCCCACTGAAGCTTTCTTT.

The chain has TRBV9 and TRBJ2-3, with 15 bases matching TRBD2. V trimming: 3 bases; J trimming: 4 bases; junction bases outside the gene matches: 9. Germline CDR1 and CDR2: SGDLS and YYNGEE. CDR3 length: 18 amino acids. CDR3 region: CASSAGLAGGSKADTQYF. The CDR3 nucleotides read TGTGCCAGCAGCGCGGGACTAGCGGGAGGAAGTAAGGCAGATACGCAGTATTTT.

This clone came up a few times. CDR3 DNA: TGTGCCTGGAGTAACGGACAGGGGAACCCATATAGCAATCAGCCCCAGCATTTT. As protein: CAWSNGQGNPYSNQPQHF. This chain uses TRBV30 with TRBJ1-5, with 9 nucleotides matching TRBD1. Germline V CDR1 and CDR2: GTSNPN, SVGIG (reference sequence). J lost 0 bases, V lost 2 bases, and 11 bases had no gene match. The CDR3 spans 18 residues.

This clone was found a few times. The CDR3 nucleotides are TGCAGCGGCAGGGATACGCAGTATTTT. This codes for CSGRDTQYF. This chain joins TRBV29-1 and TRBJ2-3; D gene ambiguous. The V end lost 7 bases, the J end lost 6 bases, and 5 bases lay between the germline ends. CDR1 SQVTM and CDR2 ANQGSEA come from the germline V gene. CDR3 length: 9 residues.

The chain employs TRBV18 and TRBJ2-4; the match to TRBD1 covers 7 bases. Germline V gene lookup returns CDR1 KGHSH and CDR2 LQKENI. The CDR3 totals 17 residues. Trimming took 1 base from V and 0 from J; bases not matched to a gene: 6. CDR3 nucleotide sequence: TGTGCCAGCTCACCACAAGGACAGGCTGTAGCCAAAAACATTCAGTACTTC. Amino acids: CASSPQGQAVAKNIQYF.

The chain is built from TRBV10-3 and TRBJ2-7; 9 bases map to TRBD2. Germline assignment: CDR1 ENHRY and CDR2 SYGVKD. V was clipped by 8 bases and J by 4 bases; unmatched bases: 6. The CDR3 is 13 amino acids. The CDR3 nucleotides read TGTGCCATCGGGGCTAGCGGGAATTACGAGCAGTACTTC. This encodes CAIGASGNYEQYF.

The chain carries TRBV5-1 and TRBJ1-6, with 9 bases aligning to TRBD1. In germline, CDR1 is SGHRS, CDR2 YFSETQ. V was pared by 4 bases and J by 10 bases, with 6 bases of the junction left unmatched. This CDR3 contains 14 residues. CDR3 loop: CASSGGQGGSPLHF. Here the CDR3 DNA reads TGCGCCAGCAGCGGGGGACAGGGAGGATCACCCCTCCACTTT.